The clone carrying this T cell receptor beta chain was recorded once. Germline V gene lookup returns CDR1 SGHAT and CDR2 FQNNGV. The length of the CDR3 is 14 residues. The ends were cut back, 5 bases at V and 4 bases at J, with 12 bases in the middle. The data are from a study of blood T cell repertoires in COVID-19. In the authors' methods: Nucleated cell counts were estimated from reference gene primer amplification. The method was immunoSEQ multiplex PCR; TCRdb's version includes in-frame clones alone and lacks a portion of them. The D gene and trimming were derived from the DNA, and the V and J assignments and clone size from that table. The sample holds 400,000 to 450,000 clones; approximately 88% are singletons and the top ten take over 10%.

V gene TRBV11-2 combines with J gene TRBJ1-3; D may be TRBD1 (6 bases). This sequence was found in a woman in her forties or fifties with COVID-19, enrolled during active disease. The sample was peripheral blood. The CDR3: CASSRGGAGNTIYF. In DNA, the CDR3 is TGTGCCAGCAGCCGCGGGGGGGCCGGAAACACCATATATTTT.